This T cell receptor (beta chain) was sequenced in a study of blood T cell repertoires in COVID-19. Across the whole study: The United States, Italy and Spain were the sources of the acute and convalescent COVID-19 samples. PBMCs, B-cell-depleted T cells, or T cells provided the cDNA or gDNA that made up the material.

In the original workflow: Nucleated cell number was recorded as an estimate derived from reference gene primer amplification. Generated by immunoSEQ multiplex PCR, the TCRdb table keeps only in-frame clones and is missing some. The V and J calls and clone size were taken over from that table, and D and trimming were inferred from the DNA. The table has 210,000 or so clones, 80% to 90% seen once. The CDR3 length is 15 residues. The chain joins TRBV12-2 to TRBJ2-1; the table calls TRBD2, which could not be checked here. TRBV12-2 constitutes a pseudogene. The source of this sequence is a man between 50 and 59 years old with active or convalescent COVID-19. The sequencing input was peripheral blood. The CDR3 DNA follows: TGTGCAAGTCGCGTCGGGACTAGGGGGGTCAATGAGCAGTTCTTC. Encoded protein: CASRVGTRGVNEQFF.